The TCR beta chain under discussion was sequenced for a study of neurological immune-mediated disorders. This clonotype was recorded at least ten times. CDR3 size: 15 residues. Template-switch 5'RACE cDNA synthesis added a 10-nucleotide unique molecular identifier. TCRdb passed the 5' RACE reads through MiXCR, listing each CDR3 protein once. The table has tens of thousands of distinct CDR3 sequences, about 3% seen once. The rearrangement uses TRBV21-1 and TRBJ2-2; no DNA check was done on the table's D call, TRBD1. TRBV21-1 is an annotated pseudogene. This clonotype originated in a man between 35 and 55 years old with multiple sclerosis. Sequenced: PBMCs. The chain's CDR3 is CASSTRTGNTGELFF. The CDR3 bases are TGTGCCAGCAGCACTCGGACAGGGAACACCGGGGAGCTGTTTTTT.